These 5 T cell receptor beta chains share one sample of origin, sequenced in a study of cytomegalovirus exposure and HLA in healthy donors. Amplification used 60 Vbeta primers and 13 Jbeta primers. Method: immunoSEQ multiplex PCR; TCRdb's copy keeps in-frame clones and lacks some. The sample consists of fewer than 95,000 clones, approximately 80% of them appearing once. Input material: PBMCs. These receptors were obtained from a middle-aged man in good health and CMV-seronegative.

The chain carries TRBV14 and TRBJ1-5; D is uncertain. V gave up 2 bases and J gave up 0 bases, with 11 bases separating them. Germline V gene lookup returns CDR1 SGHDN and CDR2 FVKESK. The CDR3 contains 16 residues. In DNA, the CDR3 is TGTGCCAGCAGCCAAAGGCAGGCCTATAGCAATCAGCCCCAGCATTTT. Protein product: CASSQRQAYSNQPQHF.

V and J are TRBV28 and TRBJ1-2; possibly TRBD1 for D (6 bases). The CDR3 loop spans 14 amino acids. Trimming cost V 5 bases and J 4 bases, with 14 bases left between them. Germline V lookup: CDR1 MDHEN, CDR2 SYDVKM. The CDR3 nucleotides are TGTGCCAGCAGTAAGGCGAAGGGGGTCTATGGCTACACCTTC. The encoded protein is CASSKAKGVYGYTF.

This clone was observed a handful of times. The same CDR3 can be traced to other DNA sequences in this sample. The chain has TRBV13 and TRBJ2-7, with 7 nucleotides matching TRBD1. Germline CDR1 and CDR2: PRHDT and FYEKMQ (reference sequence). The J segment lost 2 bases and the V segment lost 5 bases, leaving 12 bases of the junction unmatched. The CDR3 runs to 16 residues. The CDR3 coding sequence is TGTGCCAGCAGCACCTGGGGACAGTGGACGGCCTACGAGCAGTACTTC. It encodes CASSTWGQWTAYEQYF.

This chain joins TRBV29-1 and TRBJ2-1, with D perhaps TRBD1 (7 bases). This CDR3 is 16 amino acids long. Germline CDR1 SQVTM, CDR2 ANQGSEA. Trimming took off 7 bases at V and 4 bases at J, with 23 bases between the two ends. CDR3 in amino acids: CSAKGPRQGLYNEQFF. As DNA, the CDR3 is TGCAGCGCCAAGGGTCCCCGACAGGGACTTTACAATGAGCAGTTCTTC.

The rearrangement links TRBV5-4 to TRBJ2-7; 7 nucleotides line up with TRBD1. V lost 4 bases and J lost 2; bases outside the gene matches: 6. This CDR3 region has 14 residues. Germline loops: CDR1 SGHNT, CDR2 YYREEE (reference sequence). The CDR3 DNA follows: TGTGCCAGCAGCGGGGGACAGAACCCCTACGAGCAGTACTTC. Protein sequence: CASSGGQNPYEQYF.